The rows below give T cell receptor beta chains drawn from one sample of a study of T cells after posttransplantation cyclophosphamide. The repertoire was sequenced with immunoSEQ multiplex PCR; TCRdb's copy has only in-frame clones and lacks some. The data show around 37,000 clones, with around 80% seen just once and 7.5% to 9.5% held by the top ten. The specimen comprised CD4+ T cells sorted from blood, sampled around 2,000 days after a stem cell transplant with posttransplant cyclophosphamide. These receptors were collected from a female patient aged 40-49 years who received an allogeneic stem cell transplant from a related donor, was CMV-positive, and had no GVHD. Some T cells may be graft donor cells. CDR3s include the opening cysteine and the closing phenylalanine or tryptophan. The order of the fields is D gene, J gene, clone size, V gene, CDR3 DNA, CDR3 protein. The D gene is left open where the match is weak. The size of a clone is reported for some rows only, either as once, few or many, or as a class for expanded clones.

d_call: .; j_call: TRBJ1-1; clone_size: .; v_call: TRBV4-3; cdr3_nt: TGCGCCAGCAGCCGACTTCCGAACACTGAAGCTTTCTTT; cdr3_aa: CASSRLPNTEAFF
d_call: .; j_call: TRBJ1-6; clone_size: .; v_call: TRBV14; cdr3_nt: TGTGCCAGCAGCCTAGCGATGGGGTTCGGTTCACCCCTCCACTTT; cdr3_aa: CASSLAMGFGSPLHF
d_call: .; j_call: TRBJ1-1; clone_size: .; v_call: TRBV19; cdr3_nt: TGTGCCAGTAGTAATAGGCAGGTGAACACTGAAGCTTTCTTT; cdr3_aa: CASSNRQVNTEAFF
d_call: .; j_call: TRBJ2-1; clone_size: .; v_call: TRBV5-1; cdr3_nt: TGCGCCAGCAGCCCCGAAGATGGGAGAGGGTACAATGAGCAGTTCTTC; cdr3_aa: CASSPEDGRGYNEQFF
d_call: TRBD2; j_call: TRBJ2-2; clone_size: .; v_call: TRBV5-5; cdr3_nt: TGTGCCAGCAGCCTCCGGGGTAGCGGGGGGCCCCTCGACGGGGAGCTGTTTTTT; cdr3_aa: CASSLRGSGGPLDGELFF
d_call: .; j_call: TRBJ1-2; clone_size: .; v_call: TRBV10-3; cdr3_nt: TGTGCCATCAGTGAAACCCCAGGGTATGGCTACACCTTC; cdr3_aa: CAISETPGYGYTF
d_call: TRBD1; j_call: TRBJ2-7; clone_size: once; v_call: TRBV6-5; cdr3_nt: TGTGCCAGCACCAGGGCGAGACAGGGGGCGCCCGAGCAGTACTTC; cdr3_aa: CASTRARQGAPEQYF
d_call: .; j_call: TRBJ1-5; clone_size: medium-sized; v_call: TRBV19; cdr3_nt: TGTGCCAGTAGCCAGGGATATAGCAATCAGCCCCAGCATTTT; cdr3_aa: CASSQGYSNQPQHF
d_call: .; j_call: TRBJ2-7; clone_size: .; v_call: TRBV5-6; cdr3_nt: TGTGCCAGCAGCCTCACCCCAGGCGACGAGCAGTACTTC; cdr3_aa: CASSLTPGDEQYF
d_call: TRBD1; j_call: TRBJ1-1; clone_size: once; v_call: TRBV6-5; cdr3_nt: TGTGCCAGCAGTTACGGGCAGGGGGCCACTGAAGCTTTCTTT; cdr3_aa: CASSYGQGATEAFF
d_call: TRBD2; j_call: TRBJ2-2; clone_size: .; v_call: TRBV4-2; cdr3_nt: TGTGCCAGCAGCCAAGCGTCGCGGGGGGCCAACACCGGGGAGCTGTTTTTT; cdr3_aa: CASSQASRGANTGELFF
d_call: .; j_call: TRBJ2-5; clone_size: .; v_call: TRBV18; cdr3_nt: TGTGCCAGCTGCCTTGGACAGCGAGAGACCCAGTACTTC; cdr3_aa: CASCLGQRETQYF
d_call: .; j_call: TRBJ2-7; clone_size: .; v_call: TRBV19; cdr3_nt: TGTGCCAGTAGTATCGGGGCAGGAGGGTACGAGCAGTACTTC; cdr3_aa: CASSIGAGGYEQYF
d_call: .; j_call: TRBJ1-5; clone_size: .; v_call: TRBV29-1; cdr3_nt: TGCAGCGTTGCGGGTGGAAGCAATCAGCCCCAGCATTTT; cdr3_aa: CSVAGGSNQPQHF
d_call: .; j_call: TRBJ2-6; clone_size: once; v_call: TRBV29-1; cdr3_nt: TGCAGCGACCCAACTCGGCGGACTGGGGCCAACGTCCTGACTTTC; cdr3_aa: CSDPTRRTGANVLTF
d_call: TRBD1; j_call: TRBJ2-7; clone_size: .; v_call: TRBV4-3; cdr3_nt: TGCGCCAGCAGCTCCGGGACAGGGGCTTACGAGCAGTACTTC; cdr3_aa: CASSSGTGAYEQYF
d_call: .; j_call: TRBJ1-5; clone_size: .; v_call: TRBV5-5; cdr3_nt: TGTGCCAGCAGCTTGCCCCATTTAGACAGGTTTCATGAGTCCCAGCATTTT; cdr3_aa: CASSLPHLDRFHESQHF
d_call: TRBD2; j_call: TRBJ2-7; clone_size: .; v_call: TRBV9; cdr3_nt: TGTGCCAGCAGCCCGCGTTGGGAGGGCCTACGGGACGAGCAGTACTTC; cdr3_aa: CASSPRWEGLRDEQYF
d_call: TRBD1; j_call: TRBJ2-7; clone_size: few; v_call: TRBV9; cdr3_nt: TGTGCCAGCAGCGTTGGAGGCAGGGGGCACGAGCAGTACTTC; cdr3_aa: CASSVGGRGHEQYF
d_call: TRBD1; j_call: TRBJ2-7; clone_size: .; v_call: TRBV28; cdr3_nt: TGTGCCAGCAGAAGACAGGGGCTCTCCTACGAGCAGTACTTC; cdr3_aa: CASRRQGLSYEQYF
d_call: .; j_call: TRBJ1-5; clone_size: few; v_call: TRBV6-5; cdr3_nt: TGTGCCAGCAGTTACTCGAAAGGGGGCAATCAGCCCCAGCATTTT; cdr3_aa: CASSYSKGGNQPQHF
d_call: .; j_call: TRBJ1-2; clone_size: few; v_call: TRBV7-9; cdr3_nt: TGTGCCAGCAGCTTAAGGGGGAGTAACTATGGCGGCACCTTC; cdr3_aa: CASSLRGSNYGGTF
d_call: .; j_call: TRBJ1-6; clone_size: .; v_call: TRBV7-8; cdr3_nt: TGTGCCAGCACCAAGACGGGGGTGCCCAATTCACCCCTCCACTTT; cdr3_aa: CASTKTGVPNSPLHF
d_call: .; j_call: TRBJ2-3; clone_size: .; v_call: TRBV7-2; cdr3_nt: TGTGCCAGCAGCTTAGATACGGGGGTAGATACGCAGTATTTT; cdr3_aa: CASSLDTGVDTQYF
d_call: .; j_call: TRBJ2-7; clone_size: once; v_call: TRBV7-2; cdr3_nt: TGTGCCAGCAGCTTACGGGACACCTACGAGCAGTACTTC; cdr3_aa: CASSLRDTYEQYF
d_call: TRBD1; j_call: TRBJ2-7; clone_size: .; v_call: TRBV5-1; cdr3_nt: TGCGCCAGCAGCTTGGGGGACAGGGGATACGAGCAGTACTTC; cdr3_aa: CASSLGDRGYEQYF
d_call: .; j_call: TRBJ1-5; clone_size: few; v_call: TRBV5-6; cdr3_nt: TGTGCCAGCAGCTTGAAACAGGGCGGCAATCAGCCCCAGCATTTT; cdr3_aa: CASSLKQGGNQPQHF
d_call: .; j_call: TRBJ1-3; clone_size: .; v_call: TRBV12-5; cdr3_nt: TGTGCTAGTGGTTTGGTCCTGGGGGCTGGTGGAAACACCATATATTTT; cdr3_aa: CASGLVLGAGGNTIYF
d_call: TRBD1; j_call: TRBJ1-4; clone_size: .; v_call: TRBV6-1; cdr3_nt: TGTGCCAGCAGTGAACTCGGGACAGGGGTTGAAAAACTGTTTTTT; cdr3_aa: CASSELGTGVEKLFF
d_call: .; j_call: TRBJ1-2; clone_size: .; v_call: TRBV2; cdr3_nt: TGTGCCAGCAGTGAGGGACTCCAAAACGACTATGGCTACACCTTC; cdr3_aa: CASSEGLQNDYGYTF
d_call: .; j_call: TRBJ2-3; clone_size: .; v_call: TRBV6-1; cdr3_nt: TGTGCCAGCAGTGAAGACAGGGCAGATACGCAGTATTTT; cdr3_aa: CASSEDRADTQYF
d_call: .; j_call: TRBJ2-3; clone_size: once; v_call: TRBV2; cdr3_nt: TGTGCCAGCAGTGGAGCTGGCGGTTACACAGATACGCAGTATTTT; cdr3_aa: CASSGAGGYTDTQYF
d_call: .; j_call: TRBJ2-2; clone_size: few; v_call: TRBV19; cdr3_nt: TGTGCCAGTAGTAGCAGGGGCTCGGACACCGGGGAGCTGTTTTTT; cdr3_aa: CASSSRGSDTGELFF
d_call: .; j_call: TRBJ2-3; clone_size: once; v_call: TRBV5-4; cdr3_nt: TGTGCCAGCCTACCGACAGCCACTAGCACAGATACGCAGTATTTT; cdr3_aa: CASLPTATSTDTQYF
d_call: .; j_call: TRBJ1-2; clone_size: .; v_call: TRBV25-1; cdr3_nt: TGTGCCAGCAGTGTAAACTATGGCTACACCTTC; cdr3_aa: CASSVNYGYTF
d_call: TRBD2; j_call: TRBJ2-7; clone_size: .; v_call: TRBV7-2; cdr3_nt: TGTGCCAGCAGCCTACGGGGCGGGGGAACCTACGAGCAGTACTTC; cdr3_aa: CASSLRGGGTYEQYF
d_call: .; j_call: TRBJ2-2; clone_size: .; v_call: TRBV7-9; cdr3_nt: TGTGCCAGCAGCTTAGGAGGCAGGAGGACCGGGGAGCTGTTTTTT; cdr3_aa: CASSLGGRRTGELFF
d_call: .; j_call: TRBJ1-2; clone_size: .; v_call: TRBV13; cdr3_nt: TGTGCCAGCAGCTTAGGACAGGGTGCCGGAGGCTACACCTTC; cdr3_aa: CASSLGQGAGGYTF
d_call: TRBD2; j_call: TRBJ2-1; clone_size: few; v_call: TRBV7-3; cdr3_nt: TGTGCCAGCAGCCGAGGACTAGCGGGGGCAGAGCAGTTCTTC; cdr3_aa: CASSRGLAGAEQFF
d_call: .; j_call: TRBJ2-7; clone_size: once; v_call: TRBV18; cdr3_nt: TGTGCCAGCTCACCGCAGATACAGGTCCTCTACGAGCAGTACTTC; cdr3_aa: CASSPQIQVLYEQYF
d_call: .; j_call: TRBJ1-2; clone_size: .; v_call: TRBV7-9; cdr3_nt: TGTGCCAGCAGCTTGGGGGGGGGCTATGGCTACACCTTC; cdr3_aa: CASSLGGGYGYTF
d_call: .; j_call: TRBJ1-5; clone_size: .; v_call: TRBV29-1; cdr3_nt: TGCAGCGCCTCGTGGGGGGACGTCGGTCAGCCCCAGCATTTT; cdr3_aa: CSASWGDVGQPQHF
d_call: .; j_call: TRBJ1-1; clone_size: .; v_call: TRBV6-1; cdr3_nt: TGTGCCAGCAGTGAAGCGTATGGGGGCCGGATGAACACTGAAGCTTTCTTT; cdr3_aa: CASSEAYGGRMNTEAFF
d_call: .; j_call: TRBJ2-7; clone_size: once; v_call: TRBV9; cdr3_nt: TGTGCCAGCAGCGCAGAACTAGGAGGGACCTACGAGCAGTACTTC; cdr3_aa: CASSAELGGTYEQYF
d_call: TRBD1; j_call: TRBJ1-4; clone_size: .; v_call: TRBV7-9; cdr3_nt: TGTGCCAGCAGCAATATGACAGGGGGTAGCGAAAAACTGTTTTTT; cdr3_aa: CASSNMTGGSEKLFF
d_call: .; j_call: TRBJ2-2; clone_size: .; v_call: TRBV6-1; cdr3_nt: TGTGCCAGCAGCGAGGGGACACCTAACACCGGGGAGCTGTTTTTT; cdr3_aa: CASSEGTPNTGELFF
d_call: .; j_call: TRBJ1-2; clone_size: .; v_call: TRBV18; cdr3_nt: TGTGCCAGCTCACCCGGGGGAAGGAACTATGGCTACACCTTC; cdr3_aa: CASSPGGRNYGYTF
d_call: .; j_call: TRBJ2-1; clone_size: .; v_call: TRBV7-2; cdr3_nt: TGTGCCAGCAGCTTAGTATGGGCAGGTCACAATGAGCAGTTCTTC; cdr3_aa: CASSLVWAGHNEQFF
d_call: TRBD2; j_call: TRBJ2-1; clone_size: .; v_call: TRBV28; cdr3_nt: TGTGCCAGCAGTATTAGGACTAGCGGGGGGAAAAATGAGCAGTTCTTC; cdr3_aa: CASSIRTSGGKNEQFF
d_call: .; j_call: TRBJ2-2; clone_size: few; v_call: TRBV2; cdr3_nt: TGTGCCAGCAGTCAGGAAAACCTGAACACCGGGGAGCTGTTTTTT; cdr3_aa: CASSQENLNTGELFF
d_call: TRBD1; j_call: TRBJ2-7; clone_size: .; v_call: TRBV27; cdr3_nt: TGTGCCAGCAGACCCCGAGGGACAGCGACCACCCCGGGCGAGCAGTACTTC; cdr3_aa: CASRPRGTATTPGEQYF
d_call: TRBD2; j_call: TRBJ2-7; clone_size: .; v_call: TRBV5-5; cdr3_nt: TGTGCCAGCAGCGTAGGGACTAGCGGTAATTACGAGCAGTACTTC; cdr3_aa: CASSVGTSGNYEQYF
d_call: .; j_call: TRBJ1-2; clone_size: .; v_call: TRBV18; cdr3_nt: TGTGCCAGCTCATCGAGTAACTATGGCTACACCTTC; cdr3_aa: CASSSSNYGYTF
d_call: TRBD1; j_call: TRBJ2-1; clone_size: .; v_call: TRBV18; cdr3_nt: TGTGCCAGCTCACCGACAGGGGGCTCCTACAATGAGCAGTTCTTC; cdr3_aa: CASSPTGGSYNEQFF